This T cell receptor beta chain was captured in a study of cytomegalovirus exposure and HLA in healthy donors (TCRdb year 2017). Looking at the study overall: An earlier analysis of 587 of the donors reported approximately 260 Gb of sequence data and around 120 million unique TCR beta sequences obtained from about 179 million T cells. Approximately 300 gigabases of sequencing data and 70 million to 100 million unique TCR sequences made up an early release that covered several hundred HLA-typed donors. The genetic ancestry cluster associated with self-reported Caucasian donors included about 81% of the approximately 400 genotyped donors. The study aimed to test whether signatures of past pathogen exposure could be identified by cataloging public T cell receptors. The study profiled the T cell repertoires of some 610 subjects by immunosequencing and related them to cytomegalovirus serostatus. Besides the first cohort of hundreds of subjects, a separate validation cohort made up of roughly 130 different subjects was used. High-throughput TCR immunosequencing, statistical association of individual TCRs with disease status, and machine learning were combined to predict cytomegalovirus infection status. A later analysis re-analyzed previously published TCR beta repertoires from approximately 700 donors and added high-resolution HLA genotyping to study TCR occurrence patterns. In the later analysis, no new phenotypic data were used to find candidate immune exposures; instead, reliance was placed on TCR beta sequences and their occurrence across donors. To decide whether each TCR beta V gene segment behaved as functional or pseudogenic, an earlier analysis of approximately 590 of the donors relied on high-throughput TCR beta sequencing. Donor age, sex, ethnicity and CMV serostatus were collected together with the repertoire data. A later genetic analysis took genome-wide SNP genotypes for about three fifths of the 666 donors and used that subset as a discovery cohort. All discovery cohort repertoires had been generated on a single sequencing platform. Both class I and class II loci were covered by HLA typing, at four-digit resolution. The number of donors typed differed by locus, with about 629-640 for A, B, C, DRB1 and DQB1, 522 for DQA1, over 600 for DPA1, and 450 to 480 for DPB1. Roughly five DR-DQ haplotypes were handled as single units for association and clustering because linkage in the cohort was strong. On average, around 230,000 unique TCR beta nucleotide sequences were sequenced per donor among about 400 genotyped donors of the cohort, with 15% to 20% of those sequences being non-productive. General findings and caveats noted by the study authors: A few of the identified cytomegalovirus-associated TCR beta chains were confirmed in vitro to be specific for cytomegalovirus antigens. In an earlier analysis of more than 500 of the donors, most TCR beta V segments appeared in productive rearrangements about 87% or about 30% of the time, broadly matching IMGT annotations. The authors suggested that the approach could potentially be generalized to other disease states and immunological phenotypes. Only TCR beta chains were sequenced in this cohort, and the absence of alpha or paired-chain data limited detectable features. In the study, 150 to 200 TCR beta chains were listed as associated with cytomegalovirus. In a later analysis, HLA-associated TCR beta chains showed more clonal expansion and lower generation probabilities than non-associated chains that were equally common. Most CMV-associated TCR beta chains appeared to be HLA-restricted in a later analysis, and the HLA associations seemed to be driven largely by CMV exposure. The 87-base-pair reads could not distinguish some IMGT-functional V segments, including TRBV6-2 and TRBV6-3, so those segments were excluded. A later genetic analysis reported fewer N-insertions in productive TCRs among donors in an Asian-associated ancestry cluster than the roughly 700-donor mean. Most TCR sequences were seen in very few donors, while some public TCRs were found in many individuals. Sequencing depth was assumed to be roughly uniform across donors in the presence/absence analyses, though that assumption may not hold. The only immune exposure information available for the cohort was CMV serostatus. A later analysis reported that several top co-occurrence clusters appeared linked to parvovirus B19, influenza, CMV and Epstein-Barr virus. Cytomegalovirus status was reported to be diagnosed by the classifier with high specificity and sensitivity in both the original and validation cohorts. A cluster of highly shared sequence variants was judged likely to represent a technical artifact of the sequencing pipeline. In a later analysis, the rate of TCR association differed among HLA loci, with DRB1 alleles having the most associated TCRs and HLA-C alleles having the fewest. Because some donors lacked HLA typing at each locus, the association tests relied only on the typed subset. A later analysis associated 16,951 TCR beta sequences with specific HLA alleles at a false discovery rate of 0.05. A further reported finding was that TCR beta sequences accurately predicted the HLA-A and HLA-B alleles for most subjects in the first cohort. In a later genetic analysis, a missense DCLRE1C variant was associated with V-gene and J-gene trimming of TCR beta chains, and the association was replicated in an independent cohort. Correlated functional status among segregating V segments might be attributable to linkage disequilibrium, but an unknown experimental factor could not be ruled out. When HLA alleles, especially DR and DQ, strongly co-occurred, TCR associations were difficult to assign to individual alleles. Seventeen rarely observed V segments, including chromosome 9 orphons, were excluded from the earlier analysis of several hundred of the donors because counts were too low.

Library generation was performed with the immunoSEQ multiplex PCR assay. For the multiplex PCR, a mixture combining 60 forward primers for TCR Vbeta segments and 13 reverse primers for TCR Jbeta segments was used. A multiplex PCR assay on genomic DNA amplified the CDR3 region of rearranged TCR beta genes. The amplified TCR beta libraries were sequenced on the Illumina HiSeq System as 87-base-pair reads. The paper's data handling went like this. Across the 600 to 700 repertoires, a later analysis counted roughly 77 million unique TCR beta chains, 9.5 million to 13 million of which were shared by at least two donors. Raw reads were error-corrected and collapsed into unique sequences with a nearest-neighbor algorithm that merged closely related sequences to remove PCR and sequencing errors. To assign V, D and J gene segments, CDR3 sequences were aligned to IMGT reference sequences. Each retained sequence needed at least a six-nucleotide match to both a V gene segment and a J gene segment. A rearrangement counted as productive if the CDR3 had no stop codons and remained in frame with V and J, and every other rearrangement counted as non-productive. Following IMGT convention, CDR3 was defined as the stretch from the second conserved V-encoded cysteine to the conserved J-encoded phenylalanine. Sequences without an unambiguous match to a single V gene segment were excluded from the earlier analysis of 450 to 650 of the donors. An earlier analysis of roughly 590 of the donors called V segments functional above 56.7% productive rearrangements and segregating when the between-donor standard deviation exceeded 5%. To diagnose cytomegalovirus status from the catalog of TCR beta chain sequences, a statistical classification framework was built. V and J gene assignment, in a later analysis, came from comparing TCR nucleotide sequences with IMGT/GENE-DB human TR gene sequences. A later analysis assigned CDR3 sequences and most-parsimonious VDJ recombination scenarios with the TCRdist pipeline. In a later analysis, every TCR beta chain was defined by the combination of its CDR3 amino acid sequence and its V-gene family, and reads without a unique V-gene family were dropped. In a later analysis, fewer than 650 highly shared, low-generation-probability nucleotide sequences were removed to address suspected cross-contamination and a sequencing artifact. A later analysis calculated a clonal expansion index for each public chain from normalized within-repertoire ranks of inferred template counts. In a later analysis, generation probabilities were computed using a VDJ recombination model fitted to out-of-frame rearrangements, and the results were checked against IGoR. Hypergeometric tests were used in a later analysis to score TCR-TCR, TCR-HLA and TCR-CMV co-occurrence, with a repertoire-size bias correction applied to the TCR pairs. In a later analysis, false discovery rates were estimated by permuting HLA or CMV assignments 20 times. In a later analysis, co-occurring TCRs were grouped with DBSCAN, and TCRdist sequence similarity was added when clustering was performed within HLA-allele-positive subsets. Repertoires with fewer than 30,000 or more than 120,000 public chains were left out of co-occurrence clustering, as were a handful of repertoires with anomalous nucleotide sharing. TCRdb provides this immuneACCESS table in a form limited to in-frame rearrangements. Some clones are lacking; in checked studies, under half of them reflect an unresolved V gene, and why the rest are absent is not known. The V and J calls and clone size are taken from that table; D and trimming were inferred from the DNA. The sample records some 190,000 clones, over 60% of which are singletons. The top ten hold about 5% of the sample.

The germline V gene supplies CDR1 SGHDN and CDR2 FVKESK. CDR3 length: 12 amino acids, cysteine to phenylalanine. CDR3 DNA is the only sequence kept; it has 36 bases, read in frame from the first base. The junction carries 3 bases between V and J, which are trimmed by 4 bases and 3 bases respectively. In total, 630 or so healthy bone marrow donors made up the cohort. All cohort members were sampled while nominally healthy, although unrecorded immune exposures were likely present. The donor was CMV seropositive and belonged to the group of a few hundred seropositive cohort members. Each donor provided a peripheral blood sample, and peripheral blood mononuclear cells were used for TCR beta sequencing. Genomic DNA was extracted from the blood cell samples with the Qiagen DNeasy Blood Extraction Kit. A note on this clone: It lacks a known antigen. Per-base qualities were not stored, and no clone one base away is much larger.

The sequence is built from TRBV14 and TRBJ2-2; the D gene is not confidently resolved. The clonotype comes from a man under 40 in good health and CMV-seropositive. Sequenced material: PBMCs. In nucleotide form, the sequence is TGTGCCAGCAGCCCCTACACCGGGGAGCTGTTTTTT. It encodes CASSPYTGELFF. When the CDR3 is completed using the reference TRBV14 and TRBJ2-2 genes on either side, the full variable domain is EAGVTQFPSHSVIEKGQTVTLRCDPISGHDNLYWYRRVMGKEIKFLLHFVKESKQDESGMPNNRFLAERTGGTYSTLKVQPAELEDSGVYFCASSPYTGELFFGEGSRLTVL.